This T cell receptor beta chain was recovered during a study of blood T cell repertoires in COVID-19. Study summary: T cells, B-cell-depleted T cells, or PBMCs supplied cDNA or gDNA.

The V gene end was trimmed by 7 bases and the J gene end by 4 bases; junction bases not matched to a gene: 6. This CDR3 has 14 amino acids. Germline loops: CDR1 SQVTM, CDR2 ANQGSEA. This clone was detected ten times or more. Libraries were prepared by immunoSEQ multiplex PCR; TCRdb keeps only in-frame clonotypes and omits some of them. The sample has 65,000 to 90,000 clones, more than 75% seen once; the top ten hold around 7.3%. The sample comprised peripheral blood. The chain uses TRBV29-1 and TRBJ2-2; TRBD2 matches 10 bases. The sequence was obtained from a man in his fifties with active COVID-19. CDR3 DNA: TGCAGCGGGCGGACTAGCGGACTCACCGGGGAGCTGTTTTTT. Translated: CSGRTSGLTGELFF.